The 5 T cell receptor beta chains given below trace back to one sample, sequenced in a study of T cells in localized non-small cell lung cancer. Profiled with immunoSEQ multiplex PCR; TCRdb holds only in-frame clones, not every one. Of more than 20,000 clones listed, 75% to 90% are singletons. This sample comprised peripheral blood, obtained before any cancer treatment. All receptors derive from a female donor of 60 years or more with stage I lung adenocarcinoma.

CDR3 sequence reads: CASSLTFPLRYSGANVLTF. In DNA, the CDR3 is TGTGCCAGCAGCTTAACCTTTCCTTTACGATACTCTGGGGCCAACGTCCTGACTTTC. The J gene is TRBJ2-6, the V gene TRBV7-3; no clear D. Between the trimmed V and J ends, which lost 0 bases and 0 bases, there was a span of 15 bases. The CDR3 consists of 19 residues. The germline V gene encodes CDR1 SGHTA and CDR2 FQGTGA.

The chain recombines TRBV4-2 with TRBJ2-3; TRBD2 aligns across 7 bases. The V gene's germline CDR1 is LGHNA and CDR2 YNFKEQ. This CDR3 contains 17 residues. V lost 1 base and J lost 0; bases outside the gene matches: 7. CDR3 coding DNA: TGTGCCAGCAGCCAAGGGTCGAGCGGGGCTAGCACAGATACGCAGTATTTT. This translates into CASSQGSSGASTDTQYF.

The chain uses TRBV6-6 and TRBJ1-1; TRBD1 might be the D (5 bases). This CDR3 contains 14 residues. Trimming shortened V by 6 bases and J by 1 base, and 12 bases separated the two germline ends. Germline CDR1 is MNHNY and CDR2 is SVGAGI (reference sequence). CDR3 nucleotide sequence: TGTGCCAGCAGATATTTCGGGGGGAACACTGAAGCTTTCTTT. This gives the protein CASRYFGGNTEAFF.

The rearrangement uses TRBV6-1 and TRBJ2-5; unclear D gene. Germline V lookup: CDR1 MNHNS, CDR2 SASEGT. This CDR3 has 14 amino acids. V was shortened by 7 bases and J by 3 bases, with 15 bases between the two germline ends. CDR3 residues: CASTPGHTKETQYF. In DNA form, the CDR3 reads TGTGCCAGCACCCCCGGGCATACTAAAGAGACCCAGTACTTC.

This sequence joins TRBV7-6 and TRBJ2-3, with 7 bases identical to TRBD1. Germline CDR1 reads SGHVS; CDR2 reads FNYEAQ. V was pared by 5 bases and J by 2 bases, with 13 bases of the junction left unmatched. There are 17 residues in the CDR3. The CDR3 DNA follows: TGTGCCAGCAGCCGGGCAACGGGACAGTCATACACAGATACGCAGTATTTT. It encodes CASSRATGQSYTDTQYF.